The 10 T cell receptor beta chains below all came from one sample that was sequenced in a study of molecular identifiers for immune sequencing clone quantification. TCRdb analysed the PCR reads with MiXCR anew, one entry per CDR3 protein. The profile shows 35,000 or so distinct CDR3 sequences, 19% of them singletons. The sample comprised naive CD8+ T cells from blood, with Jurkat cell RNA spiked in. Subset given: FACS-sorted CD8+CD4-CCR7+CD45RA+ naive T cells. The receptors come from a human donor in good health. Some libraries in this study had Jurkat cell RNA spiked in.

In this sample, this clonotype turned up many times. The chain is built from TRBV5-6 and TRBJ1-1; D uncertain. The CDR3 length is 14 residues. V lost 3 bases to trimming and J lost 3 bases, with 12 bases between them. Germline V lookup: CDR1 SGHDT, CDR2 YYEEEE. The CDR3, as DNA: TGTGCCAGCAGCTCGCCGACGGACTACACTGAAGCTTTCTTT. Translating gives CASSSPTDYTEAFF.

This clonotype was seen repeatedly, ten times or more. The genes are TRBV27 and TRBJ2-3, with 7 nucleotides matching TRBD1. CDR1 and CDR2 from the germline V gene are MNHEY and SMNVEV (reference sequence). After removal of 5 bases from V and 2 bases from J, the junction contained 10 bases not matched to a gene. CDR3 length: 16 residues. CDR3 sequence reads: CASSPRQGAATDTQYF. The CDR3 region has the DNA TGTGCCAGCAGTCCCCGACAGGGCGCTGCCACAGATACGCAGTATTTT.

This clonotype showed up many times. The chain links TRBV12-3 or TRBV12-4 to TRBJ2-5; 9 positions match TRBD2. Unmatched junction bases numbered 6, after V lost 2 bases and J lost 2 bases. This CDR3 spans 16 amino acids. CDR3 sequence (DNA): TGTGCCAGCAGTTTACGTGGCGGGGGGGATCAAGAGACCCAGTACTTC. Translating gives CASSLRGGGDQETQYF.

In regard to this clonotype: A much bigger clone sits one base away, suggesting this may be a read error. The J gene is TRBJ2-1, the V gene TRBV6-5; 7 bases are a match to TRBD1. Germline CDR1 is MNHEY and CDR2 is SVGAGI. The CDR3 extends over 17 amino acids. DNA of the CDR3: TGTGCCAGCAGTTACTCAATAGGGGGCGGAGGATGGAATGAGCAGCTCTTC. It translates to CASSYSIGGGGWNEQLF.

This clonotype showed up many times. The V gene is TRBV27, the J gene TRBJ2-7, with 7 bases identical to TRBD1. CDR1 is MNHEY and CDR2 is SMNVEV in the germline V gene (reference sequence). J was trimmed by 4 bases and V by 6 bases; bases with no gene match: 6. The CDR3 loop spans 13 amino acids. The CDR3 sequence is CASSPRTGYEQYF. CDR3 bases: TGTGCCAGCAGCCCTAGGACAGGTTACGAGCAGTACTTC.

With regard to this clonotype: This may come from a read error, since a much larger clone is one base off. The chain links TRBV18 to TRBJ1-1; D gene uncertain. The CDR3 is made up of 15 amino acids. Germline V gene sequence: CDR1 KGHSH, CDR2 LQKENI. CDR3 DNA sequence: TGTGCCGGCTCACCAGAAGGACCGTCGTCCACTGAAGCTTTCTTT. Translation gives CAGSPEGPSSTEAFF.

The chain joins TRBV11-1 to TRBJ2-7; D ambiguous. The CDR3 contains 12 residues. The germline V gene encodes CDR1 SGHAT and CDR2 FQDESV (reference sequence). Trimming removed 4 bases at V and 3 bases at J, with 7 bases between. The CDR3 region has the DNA TGTGCCAGCAGCTCAAAGTTCTACGAGCAGTACTTC. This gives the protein CASSSKFYEQYF.

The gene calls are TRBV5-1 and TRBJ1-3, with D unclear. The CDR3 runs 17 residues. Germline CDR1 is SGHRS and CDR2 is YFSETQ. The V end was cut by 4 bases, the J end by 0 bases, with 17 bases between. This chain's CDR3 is CASSPTGILSSGNTIYF. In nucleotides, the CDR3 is TGCGCCAGCAGCCCCACCGGGATCCTTAGCTCTGGAAACACCATATATTTT.

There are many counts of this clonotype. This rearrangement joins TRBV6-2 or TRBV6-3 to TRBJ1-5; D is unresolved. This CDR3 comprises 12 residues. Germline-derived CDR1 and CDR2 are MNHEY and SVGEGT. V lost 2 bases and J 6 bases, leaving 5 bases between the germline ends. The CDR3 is CASSYGAQPQHF. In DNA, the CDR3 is TGTGCCAGCAGTTACGGTGCTCAGCCCCAGCATTTT.

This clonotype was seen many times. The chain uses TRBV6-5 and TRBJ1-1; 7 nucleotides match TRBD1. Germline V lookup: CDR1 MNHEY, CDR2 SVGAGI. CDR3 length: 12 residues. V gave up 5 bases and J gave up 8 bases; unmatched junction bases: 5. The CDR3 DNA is TGTGCCAGCAGTCCGACAGGGCTAGAAGCTTTCTTT. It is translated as CASSPTGLEAFF.